This T cell receptor (beta chain) is from a study of blood T cell repertoires in COVID-19. Overall study context: The United States, Italy and Spain supplied acute and convalescent COVID-19 samples. The analysed material was cDNA or gDNA that came from T cells, B-cell-depleted T cells, or PBMCs.

Germline-derived CDR1 and CDR2 are SGHRS and YFSETQ. The CDR3 consists of 14 residues. Trimming took off 0 bases at V and 0 bases at J, with 3 bases between the two ends. In the original workflow: Reference gene primer amplification gave nucleated cell count estimates. The protocol was immunoSEQ multiplex PCR, while the TCRdb copy is restricted to in-frame clones and leaves out a portion. Clone size and the V and J calls come from that table; the DNA yielded D and trimming. In the table there are roughly 97,000 clones, about 90% of which are singletons. The origin of this receptor is a human donor in a cohort sampled during active COVID-19. Material for sequencing was peripheral blood. The gene calls are TRBV5-1 and TRBJ1-4; D remains ambiguous. CDR3 in amino acids: CASSLEPTNEKLFF. CDR3 nucleotides: TGCGCCAGCAGCTTGGAGCCAACTAATGAAAAACTGTTTTTT.